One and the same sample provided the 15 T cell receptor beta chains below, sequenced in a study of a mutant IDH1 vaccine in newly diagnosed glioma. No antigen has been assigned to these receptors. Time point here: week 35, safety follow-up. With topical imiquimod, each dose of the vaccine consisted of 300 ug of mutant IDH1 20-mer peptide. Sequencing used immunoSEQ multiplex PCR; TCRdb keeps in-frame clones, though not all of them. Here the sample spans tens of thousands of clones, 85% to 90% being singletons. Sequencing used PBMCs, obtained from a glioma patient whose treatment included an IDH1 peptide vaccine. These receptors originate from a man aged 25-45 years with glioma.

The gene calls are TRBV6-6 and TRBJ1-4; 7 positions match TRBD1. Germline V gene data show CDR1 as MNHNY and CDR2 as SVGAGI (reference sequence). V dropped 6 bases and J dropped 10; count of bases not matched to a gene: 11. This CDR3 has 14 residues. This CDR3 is CASRIDRESAKLFF. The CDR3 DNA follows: TGTGCCAGCAGGATAGACAGGGAAAGCGCAAAACTGTTTTTT.

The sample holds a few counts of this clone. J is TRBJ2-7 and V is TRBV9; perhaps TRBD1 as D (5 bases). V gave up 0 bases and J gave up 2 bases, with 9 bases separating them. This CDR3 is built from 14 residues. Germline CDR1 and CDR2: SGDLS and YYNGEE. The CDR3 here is CASSVGSGTYEQYF. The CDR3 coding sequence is TGTGCCAGCAGCGTAGGGTCAGGGACCTACGAGCAGTACTTC.

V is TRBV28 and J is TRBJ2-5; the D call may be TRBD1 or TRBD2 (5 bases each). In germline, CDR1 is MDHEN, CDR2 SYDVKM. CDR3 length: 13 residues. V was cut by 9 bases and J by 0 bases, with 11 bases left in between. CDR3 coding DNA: TGTGCCAGTCTGAGGGGAGACCAAGAGACCCAGTACTTC. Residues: CASLRGDQETQYF. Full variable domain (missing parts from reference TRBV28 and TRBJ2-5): DVKVTQSSRYLVKRTGEKVFLECVQDMDHENMFWYRQDPGLGLRLIYFSYDVKMKEKGDIPEGYSVSREKKERFSLILESASTNQTSMYLCASLRGDQETQYFGPGTRLLVL.

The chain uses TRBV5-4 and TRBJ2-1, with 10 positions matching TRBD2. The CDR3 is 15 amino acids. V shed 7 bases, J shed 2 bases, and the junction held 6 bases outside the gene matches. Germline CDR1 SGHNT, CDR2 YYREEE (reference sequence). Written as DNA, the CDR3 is TGTGCCAGCCATCCTAGCGGGGGCCCCTACAATGAGCAGTTCTTC. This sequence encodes CASHPSGGPYNEQFF.

CDR3 coding DNA: TGTGCCAGCAGTCGGACAGCTTATAGCAATCAGCCCCAGCATTTT. Protein sequence: CASSRTAYSNQPQHF. V is TRBV6-5 and J is TRBJ1-5; tentative D call: TRBD1 (6 bases). V was pared by 5 bases and J by 0 bases, with 11 bases between. Germline-derived CDR1 and CDR2 are MNHEY and SVGAGI. The CDR3 sequence is 15 residues long.

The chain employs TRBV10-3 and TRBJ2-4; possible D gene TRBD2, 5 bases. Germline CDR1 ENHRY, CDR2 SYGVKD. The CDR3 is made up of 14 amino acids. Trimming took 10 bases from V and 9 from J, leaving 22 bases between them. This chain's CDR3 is CATGPLGTSGIQYF. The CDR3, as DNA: TGTGCCACCGGACCACTCGGTACTAGTGGCATTCAGTACTTC.

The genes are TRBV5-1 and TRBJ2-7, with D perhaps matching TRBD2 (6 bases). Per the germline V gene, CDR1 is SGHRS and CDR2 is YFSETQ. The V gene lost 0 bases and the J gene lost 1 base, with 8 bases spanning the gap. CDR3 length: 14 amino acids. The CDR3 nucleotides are TGCGCCAGCAGCTTGGTAAGCGGGTCCTACGAGCAGTACTTC. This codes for CASSLVSGSYEQYF. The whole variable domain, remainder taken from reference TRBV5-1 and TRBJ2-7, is KAGVTQTPRYLIKTRGQQVTLSCSPISGHRSVSWYQQTPGQGLQFLFEYFSETQRNKGNFPGRFSGRQFSNSRSEMNVSTLELGDSALYLCASSLVSGSYEQYFGPGTRLTVT.

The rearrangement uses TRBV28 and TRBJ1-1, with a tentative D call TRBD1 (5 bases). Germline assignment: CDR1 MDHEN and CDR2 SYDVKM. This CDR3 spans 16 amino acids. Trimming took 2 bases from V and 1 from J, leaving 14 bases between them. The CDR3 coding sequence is TGTGCCAGCAGTTTACGAAAGGGGTGGGCGAACACTGAAGCTTTCTTT. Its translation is CASSLRKGWANTEAFF.

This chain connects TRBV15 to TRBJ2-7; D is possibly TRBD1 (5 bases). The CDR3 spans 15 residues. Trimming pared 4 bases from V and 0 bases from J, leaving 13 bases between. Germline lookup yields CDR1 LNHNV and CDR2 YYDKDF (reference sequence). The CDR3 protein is CATSTRATSSYEQYF. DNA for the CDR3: TGTGCCACCAGCACCAGGGCAACCAGCTCCTACGAGCAGTACTTC. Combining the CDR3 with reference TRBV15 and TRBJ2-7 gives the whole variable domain DAMVIQNPRYQVTQFGKPVTLSCSQTLNHNVMYWYQQKSSQAPKLLFHYYDKDFNNEADTPDNFQSRRPNTSFCFLDIRSPGLGDTAMYLCATSTRATSSYEQYFGPGTRLTVT.

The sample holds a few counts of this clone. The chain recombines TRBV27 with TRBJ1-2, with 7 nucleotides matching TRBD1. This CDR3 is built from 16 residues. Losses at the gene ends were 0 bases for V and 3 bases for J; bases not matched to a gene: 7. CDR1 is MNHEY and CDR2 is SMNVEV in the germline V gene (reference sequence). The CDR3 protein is CASSLSSRGGYYGYTF. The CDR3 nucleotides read TGTGCCAGCAGTTTATCGTCCAGGGGGGGGTACTATGGCTACACCTTC.

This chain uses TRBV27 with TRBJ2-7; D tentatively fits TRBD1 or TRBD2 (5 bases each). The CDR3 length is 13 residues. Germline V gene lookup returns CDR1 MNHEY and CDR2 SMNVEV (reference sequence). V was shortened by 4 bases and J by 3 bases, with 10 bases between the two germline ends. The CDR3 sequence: CASSSGRFYEQYF. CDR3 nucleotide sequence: TGTGCCAGCAGTTCGGGACGGTTCTACGAGCAGTACTTC.

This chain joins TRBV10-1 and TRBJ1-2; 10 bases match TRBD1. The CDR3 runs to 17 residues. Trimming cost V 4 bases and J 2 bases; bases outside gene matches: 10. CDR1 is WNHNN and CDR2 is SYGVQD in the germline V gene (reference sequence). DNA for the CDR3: TGCGCCAGCAGTGCAGACAGGGGGCAAGTGGGGAACTATGGCTACACCTTC. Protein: CASSADRGQVGNYGYTF.

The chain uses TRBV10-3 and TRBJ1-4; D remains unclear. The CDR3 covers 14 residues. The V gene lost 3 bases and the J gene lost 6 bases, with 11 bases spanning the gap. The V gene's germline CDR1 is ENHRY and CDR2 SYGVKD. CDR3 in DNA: TGTGCCATCAGTGACGGGGATGGTCATGAAAAACTGTTTTTT. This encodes CAISDGDGHEKLFF.

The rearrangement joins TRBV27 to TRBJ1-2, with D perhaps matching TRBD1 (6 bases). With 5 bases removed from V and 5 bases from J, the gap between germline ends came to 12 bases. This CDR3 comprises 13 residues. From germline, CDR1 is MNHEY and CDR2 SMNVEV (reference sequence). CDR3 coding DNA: TGTGCCAGCAGTCCGGGGGCTTTATATGGCTACACCTTC. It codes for CASSPGALYGYTF.

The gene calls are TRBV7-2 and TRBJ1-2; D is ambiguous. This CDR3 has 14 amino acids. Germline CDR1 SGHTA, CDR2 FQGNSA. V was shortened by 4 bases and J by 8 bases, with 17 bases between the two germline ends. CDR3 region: CASSSRSGEEGYTF. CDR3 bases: TGTGCCAGCAGCTCCAGAAGCGGGGAGGAAGGCTACACCTTC.